This TCR beta chain was sequenced in a study of OX40 agonist ivuxolimab in advanced cancers. Study details: Aged roughly 23 to 80 with a mean of about 60 years, they were about 83% male. Study findings and constraints: CD4+ and CD8+ blood T cells expanded clonally by week 6 at 0.1 to 3.0 mg/kg. Still undetermined is the antigen specificity of the expanded peripheral T cells. Expanded clones belonging to CD8+ T cells outnumbered, on average, those of CD4+.

For this clone: The antigen is unknown.

Sequencing was performed with immunoSEQ multiplex PCR; in TCRdb, only in-frame clones are kept and a portion is missing. This sample carries 55,000 to 65,000 clones, 82% of them seen once, and the ten largest clones take around 0.52%. The V segment lost 5 bases and the J segment 4 bases; nucleotides outside the gene matches: 5. Germline assignment: CDR1 MDHEN and CDR2 SYDVKM. CDR3 length: 14 amino acids. This TCR derives from an adult with an advanced solid tumor such as melanoma, head and neck, liver or kidney cancer. The chain couples TRBV28 to TRBJ1-5, with 7 bases matching TRBD1. The sample consisted of CD4+ or CD8+ T cells sorted from blood, taken in a trial of the OX40 agonist ivuxolimab. CDR3 loop: CASSRTGLNQPQHF. DNA for the CDR3: TGTGCCAGCAGTCGGACAGGCCTTAATCAGCCCCAGCATTTT.